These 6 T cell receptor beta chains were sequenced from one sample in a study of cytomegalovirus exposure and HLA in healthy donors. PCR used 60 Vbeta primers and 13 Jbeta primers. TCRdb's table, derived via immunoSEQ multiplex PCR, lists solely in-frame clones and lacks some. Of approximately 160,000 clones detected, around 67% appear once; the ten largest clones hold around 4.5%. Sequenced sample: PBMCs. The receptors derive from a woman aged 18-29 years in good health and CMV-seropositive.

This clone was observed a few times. CDR3 region: CAWNRGVYQETQYF. The CDR3 DNA follows: TGTGCCTGGAATAGGGGCGTTTACCAAGAGACCCAGTACTTC. The rearrangement links TRBV30 to TRBJ2-5, with a tentative D call TRBD1 (5 bases). Germline V CDR1 and CDR2: GTSNPN, SVGIG (reference sequence). CDR3 length: 14 residues. V lost 4 bases and J lost 0, with 12 bases in between.

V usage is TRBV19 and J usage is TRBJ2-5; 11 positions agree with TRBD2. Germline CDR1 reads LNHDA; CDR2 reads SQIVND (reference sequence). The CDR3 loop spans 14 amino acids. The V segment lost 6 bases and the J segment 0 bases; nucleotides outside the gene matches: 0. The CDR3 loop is CASRTSGDQETQYF. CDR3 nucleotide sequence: TGTGCCAGTAGGACTAGCGGGGACCAAGAGACCCAGTACTTC.

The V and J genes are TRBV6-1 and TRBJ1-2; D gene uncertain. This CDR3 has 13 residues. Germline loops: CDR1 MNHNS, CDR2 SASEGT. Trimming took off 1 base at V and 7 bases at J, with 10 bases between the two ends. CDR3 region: CASSEVGVGGYTF. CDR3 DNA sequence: TGTGCCAGCAGTGAAGTGGGAGTGGGTGGCTACACCTTC.

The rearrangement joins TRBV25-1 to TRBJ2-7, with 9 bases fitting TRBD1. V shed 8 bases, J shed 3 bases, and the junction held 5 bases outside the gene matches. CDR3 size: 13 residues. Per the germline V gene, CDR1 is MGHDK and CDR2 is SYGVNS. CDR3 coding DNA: TGTGCCAGCGGAGGGACAGGGTACTACGAGCAGTACTTC. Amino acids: CASGGTGYYEQYF.

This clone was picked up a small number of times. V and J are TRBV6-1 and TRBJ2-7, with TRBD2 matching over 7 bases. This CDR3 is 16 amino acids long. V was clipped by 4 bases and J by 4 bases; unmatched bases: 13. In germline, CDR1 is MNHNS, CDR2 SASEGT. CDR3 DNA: TGTGCCAGCAGTGCACGGACTAGGGCCACCGATTACGAGCAGTACTTC. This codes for CASSARTRATDYEQYF.

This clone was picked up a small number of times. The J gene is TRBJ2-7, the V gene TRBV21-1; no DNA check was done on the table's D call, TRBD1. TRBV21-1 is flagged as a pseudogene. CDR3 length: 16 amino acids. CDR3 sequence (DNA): TGTGCCAGCAGCACACTAACCGACAGGGCCTGGAGGGAGCAGTACTTC. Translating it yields CASSTLTDRAWREQYF.